This is a list of T cell receptor beta chains from one sample in a study of blood T cell repertoires in COVID-19. TCRdb's table, derived via immunoSEQ multiplex PCR, lists solely in-frame clones and lacks some. This sample has hundreds of thousands of clones, with about 82% found just once. Sequencing used PBMCs or T cells enriched from blood (not recorded which). These receptors were taken from a woman aged 45 to 65 who had recovered from COVID-19. Each CDR3 is given with its conserved first and last residue. Fields, in order: J gene, D gene, clone size, V gene, CDR3 protein, CDR3 DNA. A D gene is named only where the DNA matches it firmly. Rows may omit the clone size; those that give it use once, few, many or a size class.

>TRBJ1-4|.|once|TRBV27
CASSLGQTTNEKLFF
TGTGCCAGCAGTCTCGGACAGACAACTAATGAAAAACTGTTTTTT
>TRBJ2-5|.|.|TRBV11-2
CASSLTGTRGETQYF
TGTGCCAGCAGCTTAACCGGGACCAGGGGAGAGACCCAGTACTTC
>TRBJ1-2|TRBD1|.|TRBV2
CASSQLGQGLGTF
TGTGCCAGCAGTCAACTCGGACAGGGACTCGGCACCTTC
>TRBJ2-2|.|.|TRBV7-3
CASSSTGGELFF
TGTGCCAGCAGCTCCACTGGCGGGGAGCTGTTTTTT
>TRBJ1-1|TRBD1|.|TRBV19
CASSITGQGSEAFF
TGTGCCAGTAGTATCACGGGACAGGGTTCTGAAGCTTTCTTT
>TRBJ2-1|.|.|TRBV12-5
CASGWGPGHGYSNEQFF
TGTGCTAGTGGTTGGGGACCGGGACATGGATATAGCAATGAGCAGTTCTTC
>TRBJ1-5|.|.|TRBV20-1
CSASNRVNQPQHF
TGCAGTGCTAGTAACAGGGTAAATCAGCCCCAGCATTTT
>TRBJ2-7|.|.|TRBV11-2
CASSLTKNEQYF
TGTGCCAGCAGCTTAACAAAGAACGAGCAGTACTTC
>TRBJ2-1|.|.|TRBV18
CASSPLSPGASVNEQFF
TGTGCCAGCTCACCACTTTCTCCAGGAGCTAGCGTCAATGAGCAGTTCTTC
>TRBJ1-2|TRBD1|.|TRBV27
CASSLRVGRGSYGYTF
TGTGCCAGCAGTTTAAGGGTAGGCAGGGGGTCCTATGGCTACACCTTC
>TRBJ2-5|TRBD2|many|TRBV2
CASNPGLARETQYF
TGTGCCAGCAATCCGGGACTAGCGAGAGAGACCCAGTACTTC
>TRBJ2-1|.|.|TRBV7-8
CASSYQYNEQFF
TGTGCCAGCAGCTATCAGTACAATGAGCAGTTCTTC
>TRBJ2-1|TRBD1|.|TRBV5-1
CASSLPPGQGMNEQFF
TGCGCCAGCAGCCTCCCTCCGGGACAGGGGATGAATGAGCAGTTCTTC
>TRBJ2-1|TRBD1|.|TRBV7-9
CASSPRDRDYNEQFF
TGTGCCAGCAGCCCCCGGGACAGGGATTACAATGAGCAGTTCTTC
>TRBJ1-4|TRBD1|.|TRBV19
CASSGQGANEKLFF
TGTGCCAGTAGCGGACAGGGGGCGAATGAAAAACTGTTTTTT
>TRBJ2-7|.|many|TRBV15
CATSRDQWEQYF
TGTGCCACCAGCAGAGACCAGTGGGAGCAGTACTTC
>TRBJ1-2|TRBD1|.|TRBV2
CASRERQGANYGYTF
TGTGCCAGCAGAGAGCGACAGGGGGCGAACTATGGCTACACCTTC